These 18 T cell receptor beta chains share one sample of origin, sequenced in a study of blood T cell repertoires in COVID-19. Profiled with immunoSEQ multiplex PCR; TCRdb holds only in-frame clones, not every one. The sample lists some 180,000 clones; 85% to 90% were seen once. The sample comprised peripheral blood. Receptor source: a man between 50 and 59 years old who had recovered from COVID-19.

The rearrangement joins TRBV21-1 to TRBJ2-7; the D call in the table, TRBD2, was not verified against the DNA. TRBV21-1 is assigned pseudogene status. This CDR3 has 16 residues. The CDR3 here is CASSKGKRESSYEQYF. The CDR3 DNA reads as TGTGCCAGCAGCAAAGGGAAGCGGGAGAGCTCCTACGAGCAGTACTTC.

This chain connects TRBV24-1 to TRBJ1-2; tentative D call: TRBD1 (6 bases). Germline V gene data show CDR1 as KGHDR and CDR2 as SFDVKD. The CDR3 length is 15 residues. The germline V and J ends were trimmed by 1 base and 9 bases, with 17 bases remaining between them. CDR3 amino acids: CATSDFRTDSRCYTF. The CDR3 bases are TGTGCCACCAGTGATTTCCGGACAGATTCGAGGTGCTACACCTTC.

The V and J genes are TRBV3-1 (or the pseudogene TRBV3-2) and TRBJ2-5; 8 nucleotides agree with TRBD2. CDR1 LGHDT and CDR2 YNNKEL come from the germline V gene (reference sequence). Trimming at V came to 4 bases and at J to 2 bases, leaving 15 bases not matched to a gene. The CDR3 totals 18 residues. CDR3 residues: CASSPELAGPSGQETQYF. The CDR3 DNA follows: TGTGCCAGCAGCCCAGAGCTAGCGGGCCCTTCGGGACAAGAGACCCAGTACTTC.

The chain has TRBV9 and TRBJ2-3; a weak D match, TRBD2 (6 bases). The V end was cut by 0 bases, the J end by 0 bases, with 11 bases between. This CDR3 has 16 amino acids. Germline values: CDR1 SGDLS, CDR2 YYNGEE. The chain's CDR3 is CASSVGNSGSTDTQYF. The CDR3 DNA sequence: TGTGCCAGCAGCGTAGGTAATAGCGGAAGCACAGATACGCAGTATTTT.

The J gene is TRBJ1-4, the V gene TRBV29-1; D unresolved. The germline V and J ends were trimmed by 4 bases and 8 bases, with 14 bases remaining between them. The germline V gene has CDR1 SQVTM and CDR2 ANQGSEA. This CDR3 region has 13 residues. CDR3 in amino acids: CSVAGQRLEKLFF. The CDR3 region has the DNA TGCAGCGTTGCCGGCCAGCGACTAGAAAAACTGTTTTTT.

The rearrangement uses TRBV7-2 and TRBJ1-5; possible D gene TRBD1, 5 bases. The CDR3 has 16 amino acids. The germline V gene has CDR1 SGHTA and CDR2 FQGNSA. V gave up 5 bases and J gave up 3 bases, with 17 bases separating them. CDR3 nucleotides: TGTGCCAGCAGCCGCCCGGGCCAGGGTAACAATCAGCCCCAGCATTTT. The encoded protein is CASSRPGQGNNQPQHF.

J is TRBJ2-6 and V is TRBV4-1; D perhaps matches TRBD2 (6 bases). The germline V gene has CDR1 MGHRA and CDR2 YSYEKL. Trimming removed 3 bases at V and 0 bases at J, with 15 bases between. The CDR3 sequence is 18 residues long. The CDR3 reads CASSQVGLAGSGANVLTF. In DNA form, the CDR3 reads TGCGCCAGCAGCCAGGTGGGACTGGCGGGCTCTGGGGCCAACGTCCTGACTTTC.

The V call is TRBV19, the J call TRBJ2-2; a weak D match, TRBD1 (6 bases). CDR1 is LNHDA, CDR2 SQIVND, per germline (reference sequence). CDR3 size: 14 residues. The V and J ends lost 7 bases and 3 bases respectively, with 12 bases between them. The CDR3 is CASTLQGYTGELFF. CDR3 DNA sequence: TGTGCCAGTACGCTACAGGGCTACACCGGGGAGCTGTTTTTT.

The chain combines TRBV5-5 with TRBJ2-3; 14 bases map to TRBD2. Looked up from germline, CDR1 is SGHKS and CDR2 is YYEKEE (reference sequence). Trimming took 4 bases from V and 6 from J; bases not matched to a gene: 4. CDR3 length: 15 residues. This CDR3 is CASSEGLAGADTQYF. The CDR3 nucleotides read TGTGCCAGCAGCGAGGGACTAGCGGGAGCTGATACGCAGTATTTT.

The sample holds a few counts of this clone. The chain recombines TRBV6-2 or TRBV6-3 with TRBJ1-1; D is undetermined. CDR3 size: 14 residues. Trimming took off 0 bases at V and 4 bases at J, with 9 bases between the two ends. Germline V gives CDR1 MNHEY, CDR2 SVGEGT. The CDR3 here is CASSYSSQATEAFF. CDR3 nucleotide sequence: TGTGCCAGCAGTTACTCGAGTCAGGCCACTGAAGCTTTCTTT.

This clone showed up just a few times. The rearrangement joins TRBV7-9 to TRBJ2-5; TRBD2 might be the D (6 bases). Germline loops: CDR1 SEHNR, CDR2 FQNEAQ (reference sequence). V was shortened by 1 base and J by 2 bases, with 11 bases between the two germline ends. The CDR3 is 15 residues long. The CDR3 DNA follows: TGTGCCAGCAGCTTAGATGGGACTTATCAAGAGACCCAGTACTTC. As protein: CASSLDGTYQETQYF.

This chain connects TRBV27 to TRBJ2-3; 8 positions match TRBD2. This CDR3 spans 14 amino acids. After removal of 5 bases from V and 1 base from J, the junction contained 2 bases not matched to a gene. Germline V gene data show CDR1 as MNHEY and CDR2 as SMNVEV (reference sequence). CDR3: CASSLGLGTDTQYF. The DNA for the CDR3 is TGTGCCAGCAGTCTGGGACTAGGCACAGATACGCAGTATTTT.

V is TRBV14 and J is TRBJ2-7, with 9 bases that match TRBD1. V trimming: 7 bases; J trimming: 5 bases; junction bases outside the gene matches: 18. Germline V gene lookup returns CDR1 SGHDN and CDR2 FVKESK. This CDR3 comprises 17 residues. CDR3 sequence reads: CASTNLSPGQGSNEQYF. In DNA, the CDR3 is TGTGCCAGCACGAATCTTTCACCGGGACAGGGTAGCAACGAGCAGTACTTC.

The chain combines TRBV10-2 with TRBJ2-7, with TRBD1 as a possible D gene (6 bases). The CDR3 is 14 residues long. Germline assignment: CDR1 WSHSY and CDR2 SAAADI. Trimming took off 4 bases at V and 2 bases at J, with 12 bases between the two ends. CDR3 in DNA: TGCGCCAGCAGTGGAGACAGGAGTCCCTACGAGCAGTACTTC. It specifies CASSGDRSPYEQYF.

The chain has TRBV19 and TRBJ1-1, with 7 nucleotides matching TRBD1. V lost 10 bases and J lost 4; bases outside the gene matches: 9. CDR1 is LNHDA, CDR2 SQIVND, per germline (reference sequence). The CDR3 is made up of 13 amino acids. The CDR3 nucleotides are TGTGCCACCAGGGGGGATTGGGGCACTGAAGCTTTCTTT. This encodes CATRGDWGTEAFF. The variable domain in full, completed from reference TRBV19 and TRBJ1-1, reads DGGITQSPKYLFRKEGQNVTLSCEQNLNHDAMYWYRQDPGQGLRLIYYSQIVNDFQKGDIAEGYSVSREKKESFPLTVTSAQKNPTAFYLCATRGDWGTEAFFGQGTRLTVV.

The chain combines TRBV6-6 with TRBJ2-6, with 7 bases matching TRBD1. The CDR3 loop spans 18 amino acids. Germline V gives CDR1 MNHNY, CDR2 SVGAGI (reference sequence). V lost 5 bases and J lost 2; bases outside the gene matches: 12. CDR3 residues: CASSREQGLGTGANVLTF. CDR3 DNA: TGTGCCAGCAGTCGAGAACAGGGGTTAGGGACTGGGGCCAACGTCCTGACTTTC.

This clone has a handful of counts. The chain employs TRBV29-1 and TRBJ2-7; 10 positions match TRBD1. CDR3 length: 13 amino acids. Per the germline V gene, CDR1 is SQVTM and CDR2 is ANQGSEA. The V gene end was trimmed by 6 bases and the J gene end by 6 bases; junction bases not matched to a gene: 8. Here the CDR3 reads CSVRQGARGEQYF. Written as DNA, the CDR3 is TGCAGCGTAAGACAGGGGGCGCGGGGCGAGCAGTACTTC.

V usage is TRBV10-1 and J usage is TRBJ2-7; weak D call: TRBD2 (6 bases). This CDR3 comprises 16 residues. The V gene lost 3 bases and the J gene lost 0 bases, with 15 bases spanning the gap. Germline lookup yields CDR1 WNHNN and CDR2 SYGVQD (reference sequence). The CDR3 region is CASSEPGGALSYEQYF. The CDR3 bases are TGCGCCAGCAGTGAACCAGGAGGGGCCCTCTCCTACGAGCAGTACTTC.